Below are 3 T cell receptor beta chains sequenced from a single sample in a study of blood T cell repertoires in COVID-19. Measured with immunoSEQ multiplex PCR; TCRdb has only the in-frame clones, and not every one. Among about 170,000 clones listed, roughly 84% were seen once. Sequenced input: peripheral blood. The receptors originated from a man between 60 and 75 years old who had recovered from COVID-19.

The rearrangement uses TRBV11-3 and TRBJ2-1; D is perhaps TRBD2 (5 bases). The CDR3 runs 13 residues. Germline V gene lookup returns CDR1 SGHNT and CDR2 YENEEA. The V end was cut by 2 bases, the J end by 8 bases, with 10 bases between. CDR3: CASSLPGIHEQFF. The CDR3, as DNA: TGTGCCAGCAGCTTACCGGGAATCCATGAGCAGTTCTTC.

This sequence joins TRBV19 and TRBJ2-1, with TRBD2 matching 8 bases. The V gene's germline CDR1 is LNHDA and CDR2 SQIVND (reference sequence). CDR3 size: 17 residues. V lost 4 bases to trimming and J lost 2 bases; unmatched junction nucleotides: 10. CDR3 loop: CASSRGRGARTYNEQFF. The DNA for the CDR3 is TGTGCCAGTAGTAGGGGGCGGGGGGCGCGAACCTACAATGAGCAGTTCTTC.

This clone is a singleton in its sample. This chain joins TRBV12-3 or TRBV12-4 and TRBJ1-3; no clear D. The CDR3 covers 12 residues. V lost 7 bases and J lost 4, with 8 bases in between. The CDR3 loop reads CASTTGGNTIYF. CDR3 DNA: TGTGCCAGCACTACGGGGGGAAACACCATATATTTT.